Shown below are 25 T cell receptor beta chains from a single sample sequenced in a study of CD8 T cells in Susac syndrome. About 0.45 to 1 ug RNA was reverse transcribed with random hexamers. TCRdb fed the immunoSEQ multiplex PCR reads into MiXCR, producing one record per CDR3 protein. Of under 25,000 distinct CDR3 sequences listed, about 92% are singletons. Sequencing input: CD8+ T cells from PBMCs. These receptors came from a human donor in good health.

The chain couples TRBV6-1 to TRBJ1-3; 11 positions agree with TRBD1. Per germline, CDR1 MNHNS and CDR2 SASEGT. This CDR3 has 17 amino acids. Unmatched junction bases numbered 6, after V lost 5 bases and J lost 0 bases. As DNA, the CDR3 is TGTGCCAGCAGTCTATTGGGACAGGGGGGCTCTGGAAACACCATATATTTT. This gives the protein CASSLLGQGGSGNTIYF.

The V gene is TRBV13, the J gene TRBJ1-1; D not resolved. This CDR3 is built from 13 residues. V dropped 5 bases and J dropped 7 bases, with 14 bases sitting between them. CDR1 is PRHDT, CDR2 FYEKMQ, per germline (reference sequence). The CDR3: CASSEMSTFEAFF. The CDR3 DNA follows: TGTGCCAGCAGCGAAATGAGCACATTTGAAGCTTTCTTT.

The CDR3: CASSSRGVETYEQYF. CDR3 DNA: TGTGCCAGCAGCTCTCGCGGGGTGGAGACCTACGAGCAGTACTTC. The chain links TRBV7-8 to TRBJ2-7, with D possibly TRBD2 on 6 matching bases. Between the trimmed V and J ends, which lost 4 bases and 2 bases, there was a span of 15 bases. The germline CDR1 and CDR2 sequences are SGHVS and FQNEAQ. The CDR3 contains 15 residues.

The V and J genes are TRBV2 and TRBJ2-2; either TRBD1 or TRBD2 may supply D (6 bases each). V was cut by 8 bases and J by 6 bases, with 13 bases left in between. The CDR3 covers 13 residues. The germline V gene encodes CDR1 SNHLY and CDR2 FYNNEI. The CDR3 DNA reads as TGTGCCAGCGAGAAGGGGGGAGCCGGGGAGCTGTTTTTT. Translated: CASEKGGAGELFF.

This sequence joins TRBV7-9 and TRBJ1-2; D remains ambiguous. CDR1 and CDR2 from the germline V gene are SEHNR and FQNEAQ (reference sequence). The CDR3 runs to 14 residues. Between the trimmed V and J ends, which lost 1 base and 4 bases, there was a span of 10 bases. The CDR3, as DNA: TGTGCCAGCAGCTTAGGAGAAAATTTCTATGGCTACACCTTC. This encodes CASSLGENFYGYTF.

The chain uses TRBV5-4 and TRBJ1-2, with TRBD1 matching 9 bases. Germline lookup yields CDR1 SGHNT and CDR2 YYREEE (reference sequence). The CDR3 runs 14 residues. Trimming took 0 bases from V and 6 from J; bases not matched to a gene: 3. CDR3: CASSLAQGADGYTF. DNA for the CDR3: TGTGCCAGCAGCTTGGCACAGGGGGCGGATGGCTACACCTTC.

The rearrangement links TRBV4-1 to TRBJ2-7; 11 bases are shared with TRBD1. The CDR3 runs 16 residues. Trimming took 4 bases from V and 4 from J; bases not matched to a gene: 9. Germline V gives CDR1 MGHRA, CDR2 YSYEKL. CDR3 nucleotides: TGCGCCAGCAGCCCTCGGGACAGGGGGGATATGTACGAGCAGTACTTC. It codes for CASSPRDRGDMYEQYF.

The gene calls are TRBV9 and TRBJ2-1; D perhaps matches TRBD1 (6 bases). Per germline, CDR1 SGDLS and CDR2 YYNGEE. Trimming left V 0 bases short and J 2 bases short, with 15 bases between. CDR3 length equals 17 residues. CDR3 in amino acids: CASSVEYGTSTYNEQFF. CDR3 nucleotide sequence: TGTGCCAGCAGCGTAGAGTACGGGACATCCACCTACAATGAGCAGTTCTTC.

The chain combines TRBV6-4 with TRBJ2-1; 9 bases are shared with TRBD2. The germline gives CDR1 MRHNA, CDR2 SNTAGT. This CDR3 is built from 15 residues. The V gene end was trimmed by 4 bases and the J gene end by 9 bases; junction bases not matched to a gene: 10. CDR3 in amino acids: CASSASSGVKGEQFF. CDR3 sequence (DNA): TGTGCCAGCAGTGCCTCTAGCGGGGTAAAGGGTGAGCAGTTCTTC.

The CDR3 DNA reads as TGTGCCAGCAGTTACGGGGGATCTGCCCCTACCCCCTACGAGCAGTACTTC. This codes for CASSYGGSAPTPYEQYF. The chain links TRBV6-5 to TRBJ2-7; possibly TRBD1 or TRBD2 for D (5 bases each). The ends were cut back, 2 bases at V and 2 bases at J, with 19 bases in the middle. Germline V gives CDR1 MNHEY, CDR2 SVGAGI. The CDR3 covers 17 residues.

V is TRBV20-1 and J is TRBJ2-1, with 8 bases that match TRBD1. With 4 bases clipped from V and 4 bases from J, the junction kept 9 bases outside the gene matches. The CDR3 contains 15 residues. CDR1 DFQATT and CDR2 SNEGSKA come from the germline V gene (reference sequence). This CDR3 reads CSAIRDRQRYNEQFF. The CDR3 region has the DNA TGCAGTGCTATCCGGGACAGGCAGCGTTACAATGAGCAGTTCTTC.

This chain uses TRBV19 with TRBJ2-7; 7 nucleotides align to TRBD1. The CDR3 loop spans 14 amino acids. Germline V gene data show CDR1 as LNHDA and CDR2 as SQIVND (reference sequence). V shed 6 bases and J 0 bases; nucleotides not matched to a gene: 5. The CDR3 region has the DNA TGTGCCAGTAGACAACGGGACAGCTCCTACGAGCAGTACTTC. Amino acid sequence: CASRQRDSSYEQYF. The variable domain in full, with the rest retrieved from reference TRBV19 and TRBJ2-7, is DGGITQSPKYLFRKEGQNVTLSCEQNLNHDAMYWYRQDPGQGLRLIYYSQIVNDFQKGDIAEGYSVSREKKESFPLTVTSAQKNPTAFYLCASRQRDSSYEQYFGPGTRLTVT.

This clonotype was seen just once. This chain connects TRBV13 to TRBJ1-6; 7 bases line up with TRBD1. This CDR3 region has 14 residues. Germline CDR1 is PRHDT and CDR2 is FYEKMQ (reference sequence). Trimming at V came to 6 bases and at J to 9 bases, leaving 8 bases not matched to a gene. CDR3 sequence: CASSQTGNGSPLHF. The CDR3 DNA follows: TGTGCCAGCAGTCAGACAGGGAACGGTTCACCCCTCCACTTT.

The V gene is TRBV7-9, the J gene TRBJ1-2; D gene uncertain. The CDR3 sequence is 15 residues long. Germline assignment: CDR1 SEHNR and CDR2 FQNEAQ (reference sequence). The V end lost 1 base, the J end lost 2 bases, and 11 bases lay between the germline ends. Here the CDR3 DNA reads TGTGCCAGCAGCTTAGGGTTAGCCTACAACTATGGCTACACCTTC. This sequence encodes CASSLGLAYNYGYTF.

CDR3 nucleotides: TGTGCCACCAGCGGGGGCTATGGCTACACCTTC. Its protein product is CATSGGYGYTF. The gene calls are TRBV15 and TRBJ1-2; a possible D gene is TRBD1 (5 bases). The ends were cut back, 5 bases at V and 4 bases at J, with 5 bases in the middle. Per the germline V gene, CDR1 is LNHNV and CDR2 is YYDKDF (reference sequence). The CDR3 sequence is 11 residues long.

This clonotype was found once. The V and J genes are TRBV29-1 and TRBJ2-1, with 10 bases fitting TRBD2. Germline V gives CDR1 SQVTM, CDR2 ANQGSEA. Losses at the gene ends were 7 bases for V and 4 bases for J; bases not matched to a gene: 4. CDR3 length: 13 amino acids. The CDR3 DNA reads TGCAGCGCCGGGACTAGCGATTACAATGAGCAGTTCTTC. This translates into CSAGTSDYNEQFF.

The chain has TRBV27 and TRBJ2-7, with D possibly matching TRBD1 (5 bases). The CDR3 covers 13 residues. Germline values: CDR1 MNHEY, CDR2 SMNVEV (reference sequence). Trimming left V 8 bases short and J 2 bases short, with 13 bases between. CDR3 DNA: TGTGCCAGCCGGACCCAAGGGGCCTACGAGCAGTACTTC. Amino acids: CASRTQGAYEQYF.

This rearrangement joins TRBV12-3 or TRBV12-4 to TRBJ2-3, with 9 bases fitting TRBD2. Trimming at V came to 3 bases and at J to 5 bases, leaving 6 bases not matched to a gene. The CDR3 length is 15 residues. The CDR3 coding sequence is TGTGCCAGCAGTTTTGGTGCGGGGGGGCTAGATACGCAGTATTTT. Residues: CASSFGAGGLDTQYF.

This clonotype occurred once. This rearrangement joins TRBV7-9 to TRBJ2-2; D is possibly TRBD2 (5 bases). V was trimmed by 5 bases and J by 5 bases, leaving 12 bases between them. The CDR3 totals 14 residues. CDR1 and CDR2 (germline): SEHNR, FQNEAQ (reference sequence). Here the CDR3 reads CASSNYRETGELFF. CDR3 DNA: TGTGCCAGCAGCAACTACCGGGAAACCGGGGAGCTGTTTTTT.

The V call is TRBV6-1, the J call TRBJ2-7; 8 bases match TRBD1. The CDR3 has 14 amino acids. J was trimmed by 3 bases and V by 7 bases; bases with no gene match: 8. Germline V gives CDR1 MNHNS, CDR2 SASEGT. CDR3 sequence: CASTGDRGFYEQYF. As DNA, the CDR3 is TGTGCCAGCACCGGAGACAGGGGTTTCTACGAGCAGTACTTC.

The gene calls are TRBV5-8 and TRBJ2-3, with D perhaps TRBD1 (5 bases). CDR1 is SGHTS and CDR2 is YDEGEE in the germline V gene. The CDR3 has 13 amino acids. The V end was cut by 4 bases, the J end by 6 bases, with 12 bases between. CDR3 nucleotides: TGTGCCAGCAGCCTTCAAGGGGCGGATACGCAGTATTTT. This sequence encodes CASSLQGADTQYF.

This chain uses TRBV7-2 with TRBJ2-3, with TRBD2 identical over 10 bases. The CDR3 extends over 17 amino acids. With 4 bases clipped from V and 1 base from J, the junction kept 8 bases outside the gene matches. Per the germline V gene, CDR1 is SGHTA and CDR2 is FQGNSA. The CDR3 is CASSWSGGAFRTDTQYF. CDR3 nucleotide sequence: TGTGCCAGCAGCTGGAGCGGGGGGGCCTTTCGCACAGATACGCAGTATTTT.

V usage is TRBV12-3 or TRBV12-4 and J usage is TRBJ1-1, with 9 bases matching TRBD1. V gave up 1 base and J gave up 3 bases; unmatched junction bases: 12. This CDR3 contains 18 residues. The CDR3 is CASSLDYRTGAKHTEAFF. The CDR3 nucleotides read TGTGCCAGCAGTTTAGACTACAGGACAGGGGCTAAACACACTGAAGCTTTCTTT.

This chain joins TRBV13 and TRBJ1-1; D may be TRBD1 (6 bases). Germline V gene lookup returns CDR1 PRHDT and CDR2 FYEKMQ (reference sequence). The CDR3 runs 14 residues. The ends were cut back, 6 bases at V and 3 bases at J, with 14 bases in the middle. For the CDR3, the DNA is TGTGCCAGCAGTGGAGGGGGTCGGGACACTGAAGCTTTCTTT. Translating it yields CASSGGGRDTEAFF.

This chain joins TRBV2 and TRBJ2-7; 9 bases match TRBD1. Looked up from germline, CDR1 is SNHLY and CDR2 is FYNNEI. V dropped 8 bases and J dropped 2; count of bases not matched to a gene: 4. The CDR3 has 13 residues. The CDR3 DNA follows: TGTGCCAGCCGGACAGGGGTTCCCTACGAGCAGTACTTC. Amino acid sequence: CASRTGVPYEQYF.